A selection of T cell receptor beta chains follows, all from one sample in a study of cytomegalovirus exposure and HLA in healthy donors. Repertoires were generated with immunoSEQ multiplex PCR, while TCRdb's copy carries only in-frame clones and drops some. The sample yields around 250,000 clones, almost 90% seen once. Sequencing used PBMCs. All receptors come from a young woman in good health and CMV-seronegative. Both conserved end residues are part of each CDR3. The order of the fields is V gene, J gene, D gene, clone size, CDR3 DNA, CDR3 protein. D genes are given only for firm matches. Some rows have no size entry. The others give once, few or many, or a class for an expanded clone.

TRBV5-6	TRBJ1-1	NA	NA	TGTGCCAGCAGCTGGGGCCCGGCGGCAGCCTCTGAAGCTTTCTTT	CASSWGPAAASEAFF
TRBV5-8	TRBJ2-7	NA	NA	TGTGCCAGCAGAAGTCGCAGGGTCTCCTACGAGCAGTACTTC	CASRSRRVSYEQYF
TRBV7-9	TRBJ2-7	TRBD1	NA	TGTGCCAGCAGCCGACGGGACAGGGTCGACGAGCAGTACTTC	CASSRRDRVDEQYF
TRBV6-1	TRBJ2-2	NA	NA	TGTGCCAGCAGTGAAACGGTGAACACCGGGGAGCTGTTTTTT	CASSETVNTGELFF
TRBV5-6	TRBJ1-6	NA	NA	TGTGCCAGCAGCTTGGGGGGGCATCAAGAACCCCTCCACTTT	CASSLGGHQEPLHF
TRBV11-2	TRBJ2-1	TRBD2	NA	TGTGCCAGCAGCTTAGTGTTAGCGGGGGTCTACAATGAGCAGTTCTTC	CASSLVLAGVYNEQFF
TRBV5-1	TRBJ1-2	NA	NA	TGCGCCAGCAGCTTGGGACAGGACCTCTATGGCTACACCTTC	CASSLGQDLYGYTF
TRBV7-2	TRBJ1-5	TRBD1	NA	TGTGCCAGCAGCTCAGGACAGGGGGCTTATGGCAATCAGCCCCAGCATTTT	CASSSGQGAYGNQPQHF
TRBV28	TRBJ1-2	NA	NA	TGTGCCATACACGGGGATTACTATGGCTACACCTTC	CAIHGDYYGYTF
TRBV28	TRBJ2-6	NA	NA	TGTGCCAGCAGTTTGCCGGGGTATAGGGGGGCCAACGTCCTGACTTTC	CASSLPGYRGANVLTF
TRBV18	TRBJ1-6	NA	NA	TGTGCCAGCTCCCCGAGCTCCTATAATTCACCCCTCCACTTT	CASSPSSYNSPLHF
TRBV29-1	TRBJ2-1	NA	NA	TGCAGCGGGGGGGACAGCTACAATGAGCAGTTCTTC	CSGGDSYNEQFF
TRBV19	TRBJ1-6	NA	NA	TGTGCCAGTAGTATAGATAGGGGTTTTCGACGTAATTCACCCCTCCACTTT	CASSIDRGFRRNSPLHF
TRBV14	TRBJ2-1	NA	NA	TGTGCCAGCAGGAGATGGAGTCTTGCGAATGAGCAGTTCTTC	CASRRWSLANEQFF
TRBV10-2	TRBJ1-6	NA	NA	TGCGCCAGCAGTGAGACAGGCTATAATTCACCCCTCCACTTT	CASSETGYNSPLHF
TRBV9	TRBJ1-2	TRBD1	NA	TGTGCCAGCAGCGTAATCGCGACAGGGACTAACTATGGCTACACCTTC	CASSVIATGTNYGYTF
TRBV7-9	TRBJ2-3	TRBD2	once	TGTGCCAGCAGCTTAGGTTCGAGCGGGGGGGCCCCAGATACGCAGTATTTT	CASSLGSSGGAPDTQYF
TRBV6-5	TRBJ1-5	NA	few	TGTGCCAGCAGTAGCTCCCCTTGGAATCAGCCCCAGCATTTT	CASSSSPWNQPQHF